This T cell receptor (beta chain) was found in a study of T cells in Graves' hyperthyroidism and ophthalmopathy. Amplified TCR beta CDR3 regions derived from RNA transcripts. Carried out on the TCR CDR3, a first-round RT-PCR used the HTBI primer set. Using its own MiXCR run on the multiplex PCR reads, TCRdb lists one record per CDR3 protein. Here the sample spans 500,000 to 750,000 distinct CDR3 sequences, 13% to 15% being singletons. At least 3 on the Clinical Activity Score was recorded for ophthalmopathy patients, who also had NOSPECS grade at least 4 and duration under 3 months. Not enrolled were patients with uncontrolled infection, other autoimmune disease, pregnancy or lactation. Clinicians diagnosed patients from clinical symptoms, serum thyroxine and TRAb, thyroid ultrasound and orbital computed tomography. The CDR3 is 17 residues long. CDR1 and CDR2 (germline): MDHEN, SYDVKM. With V trimmed by 5 bases and J by 4 bases, 13 bases remained unmatched.

This TCR was sampled from a woman between 18 and 29 years old with Graves' ophthalmopathy. Sequenced material: blood. The J gene is TRBJ2-3, the V gene TRBV28; 9 nucleotides agree with TRBD2. The CDR3: CASSDIYSGTSPDTQYF. The CDR3 DNA reads TGTGCCAGCAGTGATATCTACTCCGGGACTAGCCCAGATACGCAGTATTTT.